A selection of T cell receptor beta chains follows, all from one sample in a study of CD8+ T cells in alopecia areata. Data came from immunoSEQ multiplex PCR; TCRdb stores just in-frame clones and leaves some out. This table holds more than 95,000 clones, less than 45% found once. Sequenced: CD4+ T cells sorted from blood. These receptors all come from a human donor with alopecia areata. The conserved cysteine and the conserved F or W are not part of the CDR3 here. D genes are given only for firm matches. Only some rows state a clone size, as once, few, many or a class for expanded clones.

d_call j_call clone_size v_call cdr3_aa
TRBD2 TRBJ2-1 few TRBV6-4 ASSDEAGGYNEQF
- TRBJ2-5 - TRBV4-1 ASSHPRMEMETQY
- TRBJ2-6 - TRBV25-1 ASSVSGANVLT
TRBD1 TRBJ2-7 - TRBV28 ASSEGAAGIFYEQY
- TRBJ2-7 few TRBV29-1 SVEDLNSYEQY
- TRBJ2-1 - TRBV30 AWNSGAEFYNEQF
TRBD1 TRBJ1-2 - TRBV27 ASSPHLSGGAFGYT
- TRBJ2-2 few TRBV29-1 SVGAGANTGELF
- TRBJ1-1 - TRBV28 ASSLTGVNTEAF
TRBD2 TRBJ2-2 - TRBV4-3 ASSQGLAGNTGELF
- TRBJ2-7 few TRBV29-1 SAQQGLYEQY
- TRBJ1-1 few TRBV29-1 SSGFMNTEAF
- TRBJ2-7 - TRBV19 ASSNPGDAAYEQY
- TRBJ2-2 - TRBV29-1 SVVPDRRGTGELF